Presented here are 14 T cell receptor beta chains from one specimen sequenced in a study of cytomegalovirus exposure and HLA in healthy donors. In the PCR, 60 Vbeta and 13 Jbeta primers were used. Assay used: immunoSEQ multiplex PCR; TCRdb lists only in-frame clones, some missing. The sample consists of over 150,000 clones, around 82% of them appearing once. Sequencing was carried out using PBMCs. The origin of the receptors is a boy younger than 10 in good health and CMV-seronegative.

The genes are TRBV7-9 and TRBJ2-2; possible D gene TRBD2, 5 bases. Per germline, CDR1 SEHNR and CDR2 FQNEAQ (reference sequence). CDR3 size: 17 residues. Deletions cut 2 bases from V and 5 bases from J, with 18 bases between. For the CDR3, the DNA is TGTGCCAGCAGCTTACTTCTGACCCATTCGGGGACCGGGGAGCTGTTTTTT. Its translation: CASSLLLTHSGTGELFF.

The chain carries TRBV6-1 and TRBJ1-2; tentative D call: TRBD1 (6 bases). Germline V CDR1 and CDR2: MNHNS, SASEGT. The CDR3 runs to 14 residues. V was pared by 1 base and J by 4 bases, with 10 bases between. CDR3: CASSEEGTLYGYTF. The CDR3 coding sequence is TGTGCCAGCAGTGAAGAGGGGACACTCTATGGCTACACCTTC.

The CDR3 sequence: CASSIQGAFYEQYF. The CDR3 region has the DNA TGTGCCAGTAGTATCCAGGGGGCCTTCTACGAGCAGTACTTC. The rearrangement links TRBV19 to TRBJ2-7; 8 bases are a match to TRBD1. The ends lost 3 bases at V and 3 bases at J; junction bases unmatched: 4. Germline CDR1 reads LNHDA; CDR2 reads SQIVND (reference sequence). The CDR3 has 14 amino acids.

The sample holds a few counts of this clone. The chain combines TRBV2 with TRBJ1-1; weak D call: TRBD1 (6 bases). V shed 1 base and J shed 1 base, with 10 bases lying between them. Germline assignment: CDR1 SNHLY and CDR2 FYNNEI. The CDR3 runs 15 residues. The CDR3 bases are TGTGCCAGCAGTGAAGTGGGGGGGCAGAACACTGAAGCTTTCTTT. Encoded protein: CASSEVGGQNTEAFF. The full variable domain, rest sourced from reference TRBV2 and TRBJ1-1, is EPEVTQTPSHQVTQMGQEVILRCVPISNHLYFYWYRQILGQKVEFLVSFYNNEISEKSEIFDDQFSVERPDGSNFTLKIRSTKLEDSAMYFCASSEVGGQNTEAFFGQGTRLTVV.

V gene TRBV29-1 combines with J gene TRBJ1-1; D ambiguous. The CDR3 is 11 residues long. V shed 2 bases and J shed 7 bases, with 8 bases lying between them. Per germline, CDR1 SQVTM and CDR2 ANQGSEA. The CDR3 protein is CSVEPHHEAFF. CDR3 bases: TGCAGCGTTGAACCCCATCATGAAGCTTTCTTT.

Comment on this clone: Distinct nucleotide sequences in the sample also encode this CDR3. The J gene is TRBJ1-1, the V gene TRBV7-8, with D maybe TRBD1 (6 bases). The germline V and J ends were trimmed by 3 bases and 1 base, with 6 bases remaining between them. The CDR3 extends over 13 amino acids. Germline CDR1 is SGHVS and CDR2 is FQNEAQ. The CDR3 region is CASSLDRNTEAFF. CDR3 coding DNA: TGTGCCAGCAGCTTGGACAGGAACACTGAAGCTTTCTTT.

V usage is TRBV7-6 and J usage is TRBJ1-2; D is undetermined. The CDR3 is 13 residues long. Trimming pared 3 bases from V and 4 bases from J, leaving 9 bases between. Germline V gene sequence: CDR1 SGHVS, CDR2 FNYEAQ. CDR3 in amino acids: CASSFPAGYGYTF. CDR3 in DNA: TGTGCCAGCAGCTTCCCTGCCGGCTATGGCTACACCTTC.

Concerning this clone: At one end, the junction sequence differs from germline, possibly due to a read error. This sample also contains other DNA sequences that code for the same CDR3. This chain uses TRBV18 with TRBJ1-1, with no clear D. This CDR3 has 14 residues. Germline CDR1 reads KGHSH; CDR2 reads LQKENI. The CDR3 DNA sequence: TGTGCCAGCTCACCCGGGGAGGGATACACTGAGGCTTTCTTT. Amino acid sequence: CASSPGEGYTEAFF.

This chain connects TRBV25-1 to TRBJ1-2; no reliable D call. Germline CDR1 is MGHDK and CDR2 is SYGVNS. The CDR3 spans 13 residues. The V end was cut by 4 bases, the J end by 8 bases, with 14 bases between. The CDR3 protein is CASSGHMRGGYTF. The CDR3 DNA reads TGTGCCAGCAGTGGGCATATGAGAGGGGGCTACACCTTC.

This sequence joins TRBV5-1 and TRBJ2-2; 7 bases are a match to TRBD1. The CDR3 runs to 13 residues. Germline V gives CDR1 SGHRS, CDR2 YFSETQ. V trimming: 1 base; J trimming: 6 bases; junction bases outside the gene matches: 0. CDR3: CASSLQGAGELFF. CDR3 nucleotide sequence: TGCGCCAGCAGCTTGCAGGGGGCCGGGGAGCTGTTTTTT.

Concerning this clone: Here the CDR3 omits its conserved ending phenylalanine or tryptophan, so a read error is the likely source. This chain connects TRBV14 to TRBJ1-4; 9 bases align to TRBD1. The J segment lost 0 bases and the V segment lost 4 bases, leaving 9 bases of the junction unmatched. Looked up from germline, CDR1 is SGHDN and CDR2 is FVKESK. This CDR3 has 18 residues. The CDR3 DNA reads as TGTGCCAGCAGCCGAGAGCGGGACAGGGAACCAACTAATGAAAAACTGTTTGTT. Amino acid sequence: CASSRERDREPTNEKLFV.

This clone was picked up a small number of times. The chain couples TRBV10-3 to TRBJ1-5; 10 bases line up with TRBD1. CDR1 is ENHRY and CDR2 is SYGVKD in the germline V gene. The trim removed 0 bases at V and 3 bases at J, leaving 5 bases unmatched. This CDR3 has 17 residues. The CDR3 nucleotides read TGTGCCATCAGTGAGTCGGGGACAGGGGATAACAATCAGCCCCAGCATTTT. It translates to CAISESGTGDNNQPQHF.

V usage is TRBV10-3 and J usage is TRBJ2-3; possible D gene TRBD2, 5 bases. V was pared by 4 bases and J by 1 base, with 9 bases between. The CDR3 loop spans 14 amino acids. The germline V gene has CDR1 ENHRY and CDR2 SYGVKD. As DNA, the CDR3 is TGTGCCATCAGTGGAAGCGGTGGCACAGATACGCAGTATTTT. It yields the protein CAISGSGGTDTQYF.

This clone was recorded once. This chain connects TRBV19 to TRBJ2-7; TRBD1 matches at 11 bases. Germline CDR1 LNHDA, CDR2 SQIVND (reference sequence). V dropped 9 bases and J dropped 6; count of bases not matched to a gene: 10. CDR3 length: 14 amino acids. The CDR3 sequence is CASTKRDRGAEQYF. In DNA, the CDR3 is TGTGCCAGCACCAAACGGGACAGGGGGGCCGAGCAGTACTTC.